This TCR beta chain was documented in a study of neurological immune-mediated disorders. The sample holds one count of this clonotype. Trimming removed 8 bases from V and 2 bases from J, with 12 bases in between. This CDR3 contains 12 residues. The germline V gene encodes CDR1 SQVTM and CDR2 ANQGSEA. A single run covered 15-18 subjects with over 180 million TCR-beta sequences. TCRdb called the 5' RACE reads again in MiXCR, with one record for every CDR3 protein. The table has 25,000 to 30,000 distinct CDR3 sequences, around 10% seen once; the top ten hold about 7.2%. The sample comprised PBMCs. This clonotype was obtained from a man between 60 and 70 years old in good health. The chain is built from TRBV29-1 and TRBJ1-2; D ambiguous. CDR3: CSTPHQNYGYTF. In DNA, the CDR3 is TGCAGCACACCCCACCAGAACTATGGCTACACCTTC.